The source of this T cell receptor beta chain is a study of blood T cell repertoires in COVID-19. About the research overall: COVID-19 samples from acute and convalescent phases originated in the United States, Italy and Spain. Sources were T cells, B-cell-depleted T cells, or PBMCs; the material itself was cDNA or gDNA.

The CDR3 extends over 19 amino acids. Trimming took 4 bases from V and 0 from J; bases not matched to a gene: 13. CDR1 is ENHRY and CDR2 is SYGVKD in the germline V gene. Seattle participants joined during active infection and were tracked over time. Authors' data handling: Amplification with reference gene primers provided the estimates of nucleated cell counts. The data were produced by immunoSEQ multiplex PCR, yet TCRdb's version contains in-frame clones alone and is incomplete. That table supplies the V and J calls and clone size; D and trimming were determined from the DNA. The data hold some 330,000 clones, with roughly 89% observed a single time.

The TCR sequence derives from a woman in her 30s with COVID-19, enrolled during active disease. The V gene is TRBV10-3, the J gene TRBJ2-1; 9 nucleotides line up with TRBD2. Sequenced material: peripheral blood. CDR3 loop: CAISALGGAGGHSYNEQFF. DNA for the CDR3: TGTGCCATCAGTGCCCTTGGGGGAGCGGGGGGTCACTCCTACAATGAGCAGTTCTTC.